These 6 T cell receptor beta chains were all obtained from the same sample, sequenced in a study of breast tumors, draining lymph nodes, adjacent tissues. TCRdb used MiXCR to reprocess the multiplex PCR reads, holding one entry per CDR3 protein. The sample has 190,000 or so distinct CDR3 sequences, about 32% seen once. Axillary draining lymph nodes of breast cancer patients supplied the node samples. The sample taken for sequencing was axillary lymph node tissue. The origin of the receptors is a female donor with breast cancer. Some clones in this sample may be carry-over from other donors' samples.

This clonotype has a count of ten or more. V usage is TRBV18 and J usage is TRBJ2-1; the D is unclear. The CDR3 sequence is 15 residues long. Between the trimmed V and J ends, which lost 2 bases and 5 bases, there was a span of 13 bases. Germline V lookup: CDR1 KGHSH, CDR2 LQKENI. The CDR3 DNA reads as TGTGCCAGCTCACCAAAGGAGACGGAACACAATGAGCAGTTCTTC. Protein sequence: CASSPKETEHNEQFF.

This clonotype was detected a few times. A much larger clone differs by one base, so this may be a read error. The chain is built from TRBV5-5 and TRBJ2-1; the match to TRBD2 covers 8 bases. The V and J ends lost 4 bases and 10 bases, in that order; junction bases with no gene match: 10. The CDR3 has 14 residues. Germline V CDR1 and CDR2: SGHKS, YYEKEE (reference sequence). CDR3 nucleotides: TGTGCCAGCAGCCTGACTAGCGCGAGGGACGAGCAGTTCTTC. Protein product: CASSLTSARDEQFF.

This clonotype came up many times. The gene calls are TRBV6-1 and TRBJ2-2; TRBD2 aligns across 10 bases. CDR3 length: 15 residues. The trim removed 5 bases at V and 4 bases at J, leaving 4 bases unmatched. The germline V gene has CDR1 MNHNS and CDR2 SASEGT. For the CDR3, the DNA is TGTGCCAGCAGTCCCGGGACTAGCGTCACCGGGGAGCTGTTTTTT. Translated, it gives CASSPGTSVTGELFF.

There are many counts of this clonotype. J is TRBJ2-7 and V is TRBV5-1; 8 bases match TRBD1. CDR1 and CDR2 (germline): SGHRS, YFSETQ. V lost 7 bases and J lost 3; bases outside the gene matches: 3. The CDR3 has 12 amino acids. CDR3 bases: TGCGCCAGCGGGACAGGAGACTACGAGCAGTACTTC. This codes for CASGTGDYEQYF.

This clonotype was observed many times. The chain links TRBV10-1 to TRBJ2-1, with 7 bases that match TRBD2. Trimming took 8 bases from V and 7 from J; bases not matched to a gene: 11. From germline, CDR1 is WNHNN and CDR2 SYGVQD (reference sequence). CDR3 length: 14 residues. CDR3 nucleotides: TGCGCCAGCCTGCGGGGCGCGGGAGTTAATGAGCAGTTCTTC. Protein: CASLRGAGVNEQFF.

This clonotype was counted at least ten times. The J gene is TRBJ1-5, the V gene TRBV19; TRBD1 might be the D (5 bases). The V and J ends lost 4 bases and 7 bases respectively, with 17 bases between them. The germline CDR1 and CDR2 sequences are LNHDA and SQIVND (reference sequence). This CDR3 is built from 15 residues. DNA for the CDR3: TGTGCCAGTAGTACCACCGGGGGATCGATGCAGCCCCAGCATTTT. Translating gives CASSTTGGSMQPQHF.